This TCR beta chain was identified during a study of blood T cell repertoires in COVID-19. The germline gives CDR1 SGHTA, CDR2 FQGNSA. V lost 4 bases to trimming and J lost 1 base, with 8 bases between them. The CDR3 spans 14 residues. Original processing notes: Reference gene primer amplification yielded estimated nucleated cell counts. Sequenced by immunoSEQ multiplex PCR; TCRdb stores in-frame clones only, minus some. V and J calls and clone size are given by that table; D and trimming were obtained from the DNA. The table records 200,000 to 300,000 clones, 85% to 90% of them present only once. Those enrolled, adults aged roughly 18 to 89 years, came from about two dozen US areas. Cohorts were based on clinical histories the participants reported.

Sequencing was performed on PBMCs or T cells enriched from blood (not recorded which). This receptor was identified in a woman in her twenties or thirties with acute COVID-19. The rearrangement links TRBV7-2 to TRBJ2-4; D remains unclear. This chain's CDR3 is CASSSGMAKNIQYF. The CDR3 region has the DNA TGTGCCAGCAGCTCGGGTATGGCCAAAAACATTCAGTACTTC.